The T cell receptor beta chain under discussion was sequenced for a study of CD8 T cells in ankylosing spondylitis. With respect to this clonotype: No antigen is known for it.

Whole-study findings and limits: Within ankylosing spondylitis blood, a TCR beta motif made up of under 10 highly homologous variants appeared to be characteristic.

With V trimmed by 4 bases and J by 6 bases, 5 bases remained unmatched. The CDR3 sequence is 14 residues long. Per germline, CDR1 LGHNA and CDR2 YNFKEQ. Generation of TCR beta libraries employed quantitative 5'-RACE incorporating molecular barcodes. TCRdb reprocessed the 5' RACE reads with MiXCR, giving one entry per CDR3 protein. The top ten hold 40% to 50% of the sample, which has roughly 220,000 distinct CDR3 sequences, about 18% seen once. This TCR derives from a male donor with ankylosing spondylitis. Sequencing input: blood, either unsorted or a sorted T cell fraction (not recorded which). The chain combines TRBV4-2 with TRBJ2-7; 11 bases line up with TRBD1. CDR3 bases: TGTGCCAGCAGCCCCGGACAGGGGGCAAGCGAGCAGTACTTC. Translation: CASSPGQGASEQYF.